The clone carrying this T cell receptor (beta chain) was picked up many times. Its antigen is unknown. Unique molecular identifiers were used in preparing the TCRbeta library. TCRdb redid the calling of the PCR reads with MiXCR, one entry per CDR3 protein. The sample carries under 850,000 distinct CDR3 sequences, around 14% recorded once. The sample is drawn from a study of T-cell reconstitution after alpha-beta-depleted transplantation in children. Study results and limitations: Surviving recipient T cells and thymic progenitors underlay high day-60 TCRbeta diversity in some patients. In patients about two months after transplant, alpha-beta T cells reportedly arose from several hundred expanded graft clones.

V shed 4 bases and J shed 8 bases, with 14 bases lying between them. This CDR3 region has 13 residues. Germline V lookup: CDR1 SGHRS, CDR2 YFSETQ. This chain joins TRBV5-1 and TRBJ2-3; D call uncertain. The TCR sequence derives from a girl between 2 and 10 years old with congenital amegakaryocytic thrombocytopenia, due to receive a stem cell transplant. The starting material was PBMCs, obtained before TCRalphabeta/CD19-depleted stem cell transplant. CDR3 sequence reads: CASSPLTDGTQYF. In nucleotides, the CDR3 is TGCGCCAGCAGCCCATTGACGGACGGTACGCAGTATTTT.